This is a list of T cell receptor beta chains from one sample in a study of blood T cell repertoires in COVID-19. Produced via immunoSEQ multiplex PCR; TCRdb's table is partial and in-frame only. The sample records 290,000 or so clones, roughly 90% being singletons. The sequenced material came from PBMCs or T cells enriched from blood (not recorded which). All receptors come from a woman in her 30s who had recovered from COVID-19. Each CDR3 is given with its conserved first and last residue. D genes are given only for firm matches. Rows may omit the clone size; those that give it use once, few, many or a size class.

CDR3nt: TGTGCCAGCAGCCAAACGACAGGGAATAGAAACATTCAGTACTTC
CDR3aa: CASSQTTGNRNIQYF
j_gene: TRBJ2-4
v_gene: TRBV7-2
abundance: -
d_gene: TRBD1

CDR3nt: TGCAGCGTTGCCGATACAGGGGGCTGGGGTCAGCCCCAGCATTTT
CDR3aa: CSVADTGGWGQPQHF
j_gene: TRBJ1-5
v_gene: TRBV29-1
abundance: few
d_gene: TRBD1

CDR3nt: TGTGCCAGCAGCCTGGACAGGGTGAGGACTGAAGCTTTCTTT
CDR3aa: CASSLDRVRTEAFF
j_gene: TRBJ1-1
v_gene: TRBV6-5
abundance: -
d_gene: TRBD1

CDR3nt: TGTGCCAGCAGTCTCGAGGGTAAGGCAGATACGCAGTATTTT
CDR3aa: CASSLEGKADTQYF
j_gene: TRBJ2-3
v_gene: TRBV28
abundance: -
d_gene: -

CDR3nt: TGTGCCAGCTCGCTAGAGACAGGGTCGGTCTATGGCTACACCTTC
CDR3aa: CASSLETGSVYGYTF
j_gene: TRBJ1-2
v_gene: TRBV18
abundance: -
d_gene: TRBD1

CDR3nt: TGTGCCAGCAGCCAAGACAGGGCGAGGAATGAGCAGTTCTTC
CDR3aa: CASSQDRARNEQFF
j_gene: TRBJ2-1
v_gene: TRBV4-2
abundance: -
d_gene: -

CDR3nt: TGTGCCAGCAGCCTGGGACTAGTCGAAGAGACCCAGTACTTC
CDR3aa: CASSLGLVEETQYF
j_gene: TRBJ2-5
v_gene: TRBV4-2
abundance: -
d_gene: TRBD2

CDR3nt: TGTGCCAGCGCAGATTATGAAAAACTGTTTTTT
CDR3aa: CASADYEKLFF
j_gene: TRBJ1-4
v_gene: TRBV6-5
abundance: -
d_gene: -

CDR3nt: TGTGCCAGCAGCTTGGGACTAGCGATGAACACCGGGGAGCTGTTTTTT
CDR3aa: CASSLGLAMNTGELFF
j_gene: TRBJ2-2
v_gene: TRBV11-2
abundance: -
d_gene: TRBD2

CDR3nt: TGTGCCAGCAGTACTCTAGCGGGAGGGGTTGAGCAGTACTTC
CDR3aa: CASSTLAGGVEQYF
j_gene: TRBJ2-7
v_gene: TRBV28
abundance: -
d_gene: TRBD2

CDR3nt: TGTGCCAGCAGGGCCGGGACAGGGGGAACCTACGAGCAGTACTTC
CDR3aa: CASRAGTGGTYEQYF
j_gene: TRBJ2-7
v_gene: TRBV27
abundance: -
d_gene: TRBD1

CDR3nt: TGTGCCAGCACCCGGATGGAGCGCTACGAGCAGTACTTC
CDR3aa: CASTRMERYEQYF
j_gene: TRBJ2-7
v_gene: TRBV28
abundance: few
d_gene: -

CDR3nt: TGTGCCAGCAGTTACGTCCCTAGCGGGAGGCCCGGGGAGCTGTTTTTT
CDR3aa: CASSYVPSGRPGELFF
j_gene: TRBJ2-2
v_gene: TRBV6-5
abundance: -
d_gene: TRBD2

CDR3nt: TGTGCCAGCAGCGTCGGACTAGCGGGTCACTCAGAGTGGGTTACAGATACGCAGTATTTT
CDR3aa: CASSVGLAGHSEWVTDTQYF
j_gene: TRBJ2-3
v_gene: TRBV9
abundance: -
d_gene: TRBD2

CDR3nt: TGTGCCAGCAGTTTCGCGTCGCGGGAGCTCAATCAGCCCCAGCATTTT
CDR3aa: CASSFASRELNQPQHF
j_gene: TRBJ1-5
v_gene: TRBV27
abundance: -
d_gene: -

CDR3nt: TGTGCCAGCAGCTCCCGACAGGGACCTTCACCCCTCCACTTT
CDR3aa: CASSSRQGPSPLHF
j_gene: TRBJ1-6
v_gene: TRBV7-2
abundance: -
d_gene: TRBD1

CDR3nt: TGTGCCAGCAGCTTAGGGCCCCTCAACGAGCAGTACTTC
CDR3aa: CASSLGPLNEQYF
j_gene: TRBJ2-7
v_gene: TRBV7-3
abundance: once
d_gene: -

CDR3nt: TGTGCCAGCTCACCACCCCAGGGCCTCTACGAGCAGTACTTC
CDR3aa: CASSPPQGLYEQYF
j_gene: TRBJ2-7
v_gene: TRBV18
abundance: once
d_gene: -

CDR3nt: TGCGCCAGCAGCCAAGGGGTAGCGGGAGAGATCAATGAGCAGTTCTTC
CDR3aa: CASSQGVAGEINEQFF
j_gene: TRBJ2-1
v_gene: TRBV4-3
abundance: -
d_gene: TRBD2

CDR3nt: TGTGCCAGCAGCTCCGCCGGGAAGAACACTGAAGCTTTCTTT
CDR3aa: CASSSAGKNTEAFF
j_gene: TRBJ1-1
v_gene: TRBV7-2
abundance: -
d_gene: -